The 17 T cell receptor beta chains listed next were all sequenced from one sample in a study of cytomegalovirus exposure and HLA in healthy donors. The PCR was carried out with 60 Vbeta primers and 13 Jbeta primers. Libraries were prepared by immunoSEQ multiplex PCR; TCRdb keeps only in-frame clonotypes and omits some of them. The table includes roughly 84,000 clones, around 77% detected once. Specimen: PBMCs. Source of these receptors: a man in his fifties or sixties in good health and CMV-seronegative.

This chain joins TRBV30 and TRBJ1-2; D is undetermined. V shed 0 bases and J shed 4 bases, with 9 bases lying between them. CDR1 is GTSNPN and CDR2 is SVGIG in the germline V gene (reference sequence). There are 13 residues in the CDR3. CDR3 in DNA: TGTGCCTGGAGTGTACTGTCTGTCTATGGCTACACCTTC. Translated: CAWSVLSVYGYTF.

The V gene is TRBV27, the J gene TRBJ1-1; D is unclear. This CDR3 is 13 amino acids long. Looked up from germline, CDR1 is MNHEY and CDR2 is SMNVEV (reference sequence). V lost 2 bases, J lost 1 base, and 5 bases lay in between. CDR3 nucleotide sequence: TGTGCCAGCAGTTTACCAGGGAACACTGAAGCTTTCTTT. Its protein product is CASSLPGNTEAFF.

The rearrangement joins TRBV6-1 to TRBJ1-2; D may be TRBD1 (5 bases). There are 15 residues in the CDR3. Per germline, CDR1 MNHNS and CDR2 SASEGT. Trimming stripped 2 bases from V and 4 bases from J, with 14 bases between. The CDR3 sequence is CASSEYGAGSYGYTF. The CDR3 DNA reads TGTGCCAGCAGTGAATACGGGGCGGGATCCTATGGCTACACCTTC.

This clone has only one observation. The rearrangement links TRBV7-9 to TRBJ1-1; perhaps TRBD1 as D (5 bases). V dropped 5 bases and J dropped 3 bases, with 7 bases sitting between them. There are 12 residues in the CDR3. Germline CDR1 reads SEHNR; CDR2 reads FQNEAQ (reference sequence). The CDR3 region is CASSRQYTEAFF. DNA for the CDR3: TGTGCCAGCAGCCGACAGTACACTGAAGCTTTCTTT. The full variable domain, its missing parts supplied by reference TRBV7-9 and TRBJ1-1, is DTGVSQNPRHKITKRGQNVTFRCDPISEHNRLYWYRQTLGQGPEFLTYFQNEAQLEKSRLLSDRFSAERPKGSFSTLEIQRTEQGDSAMYLCASSRQYTEAFFGQGTRLTVV.

The CDR3 DNA sequence: TGTGCCACCAGCAGAGATGCAGGGGCTGAAGCTTTCTTT. Amino acid sequence: CATSRDAGAEAFF. The chain employs TRBV15 and TRBJ1-1; TRBD1 might be the D (6 bases). Trimming cost V 0 bases and J 6 bases, with 8 bases left between them. From germline, CDR1 is LNHNV and CDR2 YYDKDF (reference sequence). The CDR3 loop spans 13 amino acids.

This rearrangement joins TRBV7-8 to TRBJ2-1; 10 positions agree with TRBD2. The CDR3 runs 17 residues. The germline gives CDR1 SGHVS, CDR2 FQNEAQ. Trimming took 0 bases from V and 4 from J; bases not matched to a gene: 6. In DNA form, the CDR3 reads TGTGCCAGCAGCTTAGCGCAGGCTAGCGGGGGATACAATGAGCAGTTCTTC. Translating it yields CASSLAQASGGYNEQFF.

The chain employs TRBV6-1 and TRBJ2-7, with 11 positions matching TRBD2. This CDR3 is 13 amino acids long. The germline gives CDR1 MNHNS, CDR2 SASEGT. The CDR3 here is CATSGGEAYEQYF. The CDR3 region has the DNA TGTGCAACTAGCGGGGGCGAAGCCTACGAGCAGTACTTC.

The chain combines TRBV2 with TRBJ2-5, with a tentative D call TRBD2 (5 bases). The germline V and J ends were trimmed by 1 base and 9 bases, with 12 bases remaining between them. The CDR3 spans 13 residues. The germline V gene has CDR1 SNHLY and CDR2 FYNNEI. The CDR3 sequence: CASSEGRAGAQYF. The CDR3, as DNA: TGTGCCAGCAGTGAAGGCCGGGCCGGGGCCCAGTACTTC.

The chain recombines TRBV2 with TRBJ2-7, with 7 bases identical to TRBD2. The CDR3 spans 15 residues. J was trimmed by 0 bases and V by 6 bases; bases with no gene match: 8. Germline values: CDR1 SNHLY, CDR2 FYNNEI. The CDR3 loop reads CASSKSGESSYEQYF. Written as DNA, the CDR3 is TGTGCCAGCAGCAAGAGCGGGGAGAGCTCCTACGAGCAGTACTTC.

Only a few counts were recorded for this clone. The rearrangement links TRBV5-6 to TRBJ1-4; the match to TRBD1 covers 10 bases. The CDR3 length is 17 residues. J gave up 7 bases and V 4 bases, and 13 bases lay outside the gene matches. The germline CDR1 and CDR2 sequences are SGHDT and YYEEEE. CDR3 protein: CASSESGTGDWGEKLFF. CDR3 bases: TGTGCCAGCAGCGAGAGTGGGACAGGGGATTGGGGTGAAAAACTGTTTTTT. The whole variable domain, filled in from reference TRBV5-6 and TRBJ1-4, reads DAGVTQSPTHLIKTRGQQVTLRCSPKSGHDTVSWYQQALGQGPQFIFQYYEEEERQRGNFPDRFSGHQFPNYSSELNVNALLLGDSALYLCASSESGTGDWGEKLFFGSGTQLSVL.

V usage is TRBV4-3 and J usage is TRBJ2-5, with D possibly TRBD1 on 5 matching bases. The CDR3 totals 15 residues. Germline V gives CDR1 LGHNA, CDR2 YSLEER. V was shortened by 1 base and J by 4 bases, with 13 bases between the two germline ends. CDR3 protein: CASSQARGFGETQYF. CDR3 DNA: TGCGCCAGCAGCCAAGCTAGGGGTTTCGGAGAGACCCAGTACTTC.

V is TRBV5-8 and J is TRBJ1-5; a possible D gene is TRBD1 (5 bases). V gave up 1 base and J gave up 9 bases, with 11 bases separating them. The CDR3 extends over 13 amino acids. The germline gives CDR1 SGHTS, CDR2 YDEGEE. The CDR3 bases are TGTGCCAGCAGCTTGAGGGGCCTCTGGCCCCAGCATTTT. Translated: CASSLRGLWPQHF.

The gene calls are TRBV28 and TRBJ1-2; a possible D gene is TRBD1 (5 bases). Germline V lookup: CDR1 MDHEN, CDR2 SYDVKM. The CDR3 contains 15 residues. Trimming stripped 5 bases from V and 3 bases from J, with 16 bases between. In DNA, the CDR3 is TGTGCCAGCAGTCCATCCCCTGGGGCCTACTATGGCTACACCTTC. This encodes CASSPSPGAYYGYTF.

This sequence joins TRBV4-3 and TRBJ1-2, with D possibly matching TRBD1 (5 bases). The ends were cut back, 4 bases at V and 8 bases at J, with 14 bases in the middle. The CDR3 totals 13 residues. Germline V lookup: CDR1 LGHNA, CDR2 YSLEER. CDR3 DNA sequence: TGCGCCAGCAGCCGCACCGACAGCATGGGCTACACCTTC. Encoded protein: CASSRTDSMGYTF.

The V and J genes are TRBV18 and TRBJ2-1; perhaps TRBD1 as D (5 bases). V was trimmed by 3 bases and J by 8 bases, leaving 20 bases between them. The CDR3 extends over 16 amino acids. Germline loops: CDR1 KGHSH, CDR2 LQKENI. CDR3: CASSPARTRVNHEQFF. The CDR3 nucleotides are TGTGCCAGCTCACCTGCCCGGACAAGGGTAAATCATGAGCAGTTCTTC.

This clone occurred once. The chain is built from TRBV5-1 and TRBJ1-6; 7 bases fit TRBD1. The CDR3 is made up of 14 amino acids. The J segment lost 6 bases and the V segment lost 4 bases, leaving 4 bases of the junction unmatched. The germline CDR1 and CDR2 sequences are SGHRS and YFSETQ. The CDR3 bases are TGCGCCAGCAGCCCCGGGACAGTTAATTCACCCCTCCACTTT. This gives the protein CASSPGTVNSPLHF.

This clone was seen just once. This rearrangement joins TRBV5-8 to TRBJ1-3; 8 positions match TRBD1. CDR3 length equals 15 residues. Germline-derived CDR1 and CDR2 are SGHTS and YDEGEE. The junction had 3 bases not matched to a gene; V was cut back by 2 bases and J by 2 bases. CDR3 in DNA: TGTGCCAGCAGCTTTCAGGGGGCGGCTGGAAACACCATATATTTT. As protein: CASSFQGAAGNTIYF.